The source of this T cell receptor (beta chain) is a study of a mutant IDH1 vaccine in newly diagnosed glioma (dated by TCRdb to about 2021). With respect to the entire study: Vaccination was initiated 4-6 weeks after radiotherapy alone, or concurrently with temozolomide cycles in the chemotherapy-containing groups. Longitudinal TCRB deep sequencing was done for 25 treated patients, wherever samples were available for exploratory analyses. The roughly 32 treated patients were 62.5% male and roughly 40% female, with a mean age of around 40 years. Peripheral blood was drawn at six visits: V03 (baseline), V05, V07, V10, V12 and V13. The week-35 safety follow-up took place at visit V12, and the week-47 end of study took place at visit V13. Before enrollment, patients had received standard therapy of radiotherapy alone, temozolomide alone, or radiochemotherapy with temozolomide; most received the combination.

General findings and caveats noted by the study authors: It was noted by the authors that analyses of patient blood samples could not be reproduced owing to sample limitations. Selection of PBMC samples for TCRB deep sequencing was based on availability. Changes in the top peripheral T cell clonotypes picked up by TCRB sequencing did not appear to be linked to pseudoprogression. Across multiple MHC alleles, vaccine-induced immune responses were seen in 90% to 95% of patients.

On this clone itself: Its antigen is still unknown. An end of the junction differs from the germline gene, which may be a read error.

The time point label, as the study defines it: week 35, safety follow-up. Every vaccine dose consisted of 300 ug of a 20-mer mutant IDH1 peptide in Montanide, administered subcutaneously together with topical imiquimod. Across visits V03 through V10, patients got a total of eight vaccinations, given in weeks 1, 3, 5, 7, 11, 15, 19 and 23. The donors had newly diagnosed IDH1-mutant astrocytomas of WHO grade 3 or 4 that showed loss of nuclear ATRX. The samples were drawn from NOA16, a multicentre, single-arm, open-label phase I trial in Germany that tested a mutant IDH1 peptide vaccine in humans for the first time. Genomic DNA for TCRB sequencing was extracted from EDTA blood using the DNeasy Blood and Tissue Kit. To prepare the library, the immunoSEQ multiplex PCR assay was applied. The hsTCRB Kit was used according to the manufacturer's protocol to amplify rearranged TCR beta chain sequences. TCRB libraries were sequenced on an Illumina MiSeq. Concerning the study's data processing: The kit vendor's proprietary platform handled demultiplexing, trimming and gene mapping. The table was pulled from immuneACCESS by TCRdb, which kept in-frame rearrangements only. Such tables lose some clones; where checked, under half of the loss comes from unresolved V genes, and the rest has no known cause. The V and J calls and clone size were taken over from that table, and D and trimming were inferred from the DNA. Recorded for this sample are fewer than 30,000 clones; approximately 82% of them occurred a single time. The ten most abundant clones make up roughly 30% of the sample.

The material sequenced was PBMCs, taken from a glioma patient whose treatment included an IDH1 peptide vaccine. The origin of this receptor is a man younger than 40 with glioma.

The bases read TGTGCCAGCACCATCGGGACAGGGGGCGTCAATGTGCAGTTCTTC. It specifies CASTIGTGGVNVQFF. The rearrangement combines TRBV2 with TRBJ2-1, and 12 bases in between align with TRBD1. The CDR3 contains 15 residues, cysteine and phenylalanine counted. The only DNA kept is the CDR3, 45 bases in frame from the first base. CDR1 and CDR2 were assigned from the germline V gene as SNHLY and FYNNEI.